Presented here are 28 T cell receptor beta chains from one specimen sequenced in a study of blood T cell repertoires in COVID-19. TCRdb's table, derived via immunoSEQ multiplex PCR, lists solely in-frame clones and lacks some. The sample carries roughly 260,000 clones, about nine tenths recorded once. Source material: peripheral blood. These receptors were taken from a young adult with COVID-19, enrolled during active disease.

CDR3 in DNA: TGTGCCACCAGTGACCCCCGCCCAGCGGCTTTCTTT. It codes for CATSDPRPAAFF. This chain links TRBV24-1 with TRBJ1-1; D is unclear. The CDR3 spans 12 residues. CDR1 is KGHDR, CDR2 SFDVKD, per germline. Trimming pared 4 bases from V and 11 bases from J, leaving 13 bases between.

This rearrangement joins TRBV11-2 to TRBJ1-5; D gene unclear. Germline V gene sequence: CDR1 SGHAT, CDR2 FQNNGV. V lost 0 bases, J lost 9 bases, and 9 bases lay in between. The CDR3 runs to 13 residues. The CDR3 bases are TGTGCCAGCAGCTTAGATACAGTCGGGCCCCAGCATTTT. It is translated as CASSLDTVGPQHF. Complete variable domain (other parts from reference TRBV11-2 and TRBJ1-5): EAGVAQSPRYKIIEKRQSVAFWCNPISGHATLYWYQQILGQGPKLLIQFQNNGVVDDSQLPKDRFSAERLKGVDSTLKIQPAKLEDSAVYLCASSLDTVGPQHFGDGTRLSIL.

The chain uses TRBV19 and TRBJ1-2; the D is unclear. Per the germline V gene, CDR1 is LNHDA and CDR2 is SQIVND (reference sequence). The CDR3 loop spans 14 amino acids. Trimming left V 5 bases short and J 7 bases short, with 17 bases between. The CDR3 region has the DNA TGTGCCAGTAGTGCTGTACAGAAGTACGGTGGCTACACCTTC. As protein: CASSAVQKYGGYTF.

The chain joins TRBV5-4 to TRBJ1-1, with 10 nucleotides matching TRBD1. The CDR3 covers 16 residues. Looked up from germline, CDR1 is SGHNT and CDR2 is YYREEE (reference sequence). After removal of 3 bases from V and 0 bases from J, the junction contained 5 bases not matched to a gene. The CDR3 protein is CASSSGTGVMNTEAFF. Written as DNA, the CDR3 is TGTGCCAGCAGCTCCGGGACAGGGGTCATGAACACTGAAGCTTTCTTT. Using reference TRBV5-4 and TRBJ1-1 for the parts outside the CDR3, the full variable domain is ETGVTQSPTHLIKTRGQQVTLRCSSQSGHNTVSWYQQALGQGPQFIFQYYREEENGRGNFPPRFSGLQFPNYSSELNVNALELDDSALYLCASSSGTGVMNTEAFFGQGTRLTVV.

The gene calls are TRBV3-1 (or the pseudogene TRBV3-2) and TRBJ1-3, with TRBD1 matching 9 bases. The germline V gene encodes CDR1 LGHDT and CDR2 YNNKEL (reference sequence). The V segment lost 0 bases and the J segment 3 bases; nucleotides outside the gene matches: 6. The CDR3 spans 17 residues. The CDR3 DNA reads TGTGCCAGCAGCCAAGAAGGACAGGGGAAGGTTGGAAACACCATATATTTT. Translated, it gives CASSQEGQGKVGNTIYF.

This rearrangement joins TRBV2 to TRBJ2-2, with D maybe TRBD2 (5 bases). Germline lookup yields CDR1 SNHLY and CDR2 FYNNEI. The CDR3 contains 12 residues. The V end lost 5 bases, the J end lost 5 bases, and 6 bases lay between the germline ends. Written as DNA, the CDR3 is TGTGCCAGCAGTCGAGGGACCGGGGAGCTGTTTTTT. It translates to CASSRGTGELFF.

This clone was seen a single time. The rearrangement joins TRBV28 to TRBJ1-2, with D tentatively TRBD1 (5 bases). Germline lookup yields CDR1 MDHEN and CDR2 SYDVKM. The CDR3 spans 13 residues. Trimming stripped 2 bases from V and 4 bases from J, with 8 bases between. For the CDR3, the DNA is TGTGCCAGCAGTTTACGACAGCTCTATGGCTACACCTTC. Its translation: CASSLRQLYGYTF.

V is TRBV7-8 and J is TRBJ1-1; D uncertain. Per the germline V gene, CDR1 is SGHVS and CDR2 is FQNEAQ. This CDR3 is built from 12 residues. V shed 10 bases and J shed 0 bases, with 9 bases lying between them. As DNA, the CDR3 is TGTGCCACCTCTAAGTTGAACACTGAAGCTTTCTTT. Amino acid sequence: CATSKLNTEAFF.

The chain joins TRBV7-9 to TRBJ2-1; TRBD2 aligns across 14 bases. V lost 2 bases to trimming and J lost 9 bases; unmatched junction nucleotides: 3. Germline V gives CDR1 SEHNR, CDR2 FQNEAQ (reference sequence). CDR3 size: 15 residues. The CDR3 region is CASSLPTSGRAEQFF. The CDR3 DNA sequence: TGTGCCAGCAGCTTACCGACTAGCGGGAGGGCTGAGCAGTTCTTC.

The genes are TRBV13 and TRBJ1-2, with D possibly matching TRBD1 (5 bases). The V end lost 8 bases, the J end lost 4 bases, and 11 bases lay between the germline ends. CDR3 length equals 12 residues. Germline loops: CDR1 PRHDT, CDR2 FYEKMQ (reference sequence). Here the CDR3 reads CASARGGYGYTF. The CDR3 DNA is TGTGCCAGCGCAAGGGGAGGCTATGGCTACACCTTC.

This clone appeared a single time. V is TRBV28 and J is TRBJ2-7; 11 nucleotides agree with TRBD2. Looked up from germline, CDR1 is MDHEN and CDR2 is SYDVKM. V was pared by 10 bases and J by 3 bases, with 8 bases of the junction left unmatched. The CDR3 contains 14 residues. The CDR3 reads CATRGTSGLYEQYF. The CDR3 nucleotides read TGTGCCACCAGGGGGACTAGCGGCCTCTACGAGCAGTACTTC.

The genes are TRBV29-1 and TRBJ2-7, with D perhaps TRBD2 (5 bases). The CDR3 is 15 residues long. Per germline, CDR1 SQVTM and CDR2 ANQGSEA. The ends were cut back, 6 bases at V and 0 bases at J, with 18 bases in the middle. This CDR3 is CSVTIGRVSSYEQYF. CDR3 nucleotide sequence: TGCAGCGTCACAATAGGGCGGGTTAGCTCCTACGAGCAGTACTTC.

The rearrangement joins TRBV4-3 to TRBJ1-4; D remains ambiguous. The CDR3 has 14 amino acids. Germline-derived CDR1 and CDR2 are LGHNA and YSLEER. Between the trimmed V and J ends, which lost 1 base and 5 bases, there was a span of 8 bases. CDR3: CASSQVGGNEKLFF. The CDR3 DNA is TGCGCCAGCAGCCAAGTAGGCGGGAATGAAAAACTGTTTTTT.

The V gene is TRBV9, the J gene TRBJ2-1, with 9 nucleotides matching TRBD2. This CDR3 is 16 amino acids long. CDR1 is SGDLS, CDR2 YYNGEE, per germline. Trimming took 0 bases from V and 4 from J; bases not matched to a gene: 5. The CDR3: CASSVGAGGTYNEQFF. CDR3 DNA: TGTGCCAGCAGCGTAGGGGCGGGAGGGACGTACAATGAGCAGTTCTTC.

This rearrangement joins TRBV28 to TRBJ1-4; D is possibly TRBD1 (5 bases). Germline assignment: CDR1 MDHEN and CDR2 SYDVKM. Trimming stripped 5 bases from V and 4 bases from J, with 11 bases between. This CDR3 has 14 residues. The DNA for the CDR3 is TGTGCCAGCAGTCCCCAGGGTAATAATGAAAAACTGTTTTTT. Translated: CASSPQGNNEKLFF.

The V and J genes are TRBV3-1 (or the pseudogene TRBV3-2) and TRBJ1-3, with 9 bases identical to TRBD1. The CDR3 length is 14 residues. Germline CDR1 LGHDT, CDR2 YNNKEL (reference sequence). V was pared by 3 bases and J by 8 bases, with 5 bases of the junction left unmatched. The CDR3 DNA reads as TGTGCCAGCAGCCACCGGGACAGGGCGGACACCATATATTTT. Its translation: CASSHRDRADTIYF.

The DNA for the CDR3 is TGCGCCAGCAGCCCAAACACGGCTGGAGGGCTGGGATACAATGAGCAGTTCTTC. Translation gives CASSPNTAGGLGYNEQFF. The chain couples TRBV5-1 to TRBJ2-1, with TRBD2 as a possible D gene (6 bases). Germline values: CDR1 SGHRS, CDR2 YFSETQ. Deletions cut 4 bases from V and 4 bases from J, with 24 bases between. CDR3 length: 18 residues. The whole variable domain, filled in from reference TRBV5-1 and TRBJ2-1, reads KAGVTQTPRYLIKTRGQQVTLSCSPISGHRSVSWYQQTPGQGLQFLFEYFSETQRNKGNFPGRFSGRQFSNSRSEMNVSTLELGDSALYLCASSPNTAGGLGYNEQFFGPGTRLTVL.

The chain recombines TRBV2 with TRBJ1-5; 7 bases match TRBD1. V trimming: 6 bases; J trimming: 0 bases; junction bases outside the gene matches: 2. The length of the CDR3 is 14 residues. Germline CDR1 and CDR2: SNHLY and FYNNEI. The CDR3: CASSDRDSNQPQHF. The CDR3 coding sequence is TGTGCCAGCAGCGACAGGGATAGCAATCAGCCCCAGCATTTT.

This chain uses TRBV18 with TRBJ1-1, with D uncertain. This CDR3 contains 13 residues. Per germline, CDR1 KGHSH and CDR2 LQKENI. V lost 0 bases, J lost 6 bases, and 8 bases lay in between. For the CDR3, the DNA is TGTGCCAGCTCACCACCGTTTTCAGCTGAAGCTTTCTTT. Protein sequence: CASSPPFSAEAFF.

The chain joins TRBV3-1 (or the pseudogene TRBV3-2) to TRBJ2-6; 8 bases map to TRBD2. V lost 0 bases and J lost 2; bases outside the gene matches: 12. CDR3 size: 20 residues. The germline V gene encodes CDR1 LGHDT and CDR2 YNNKEL (reference sequence). CDR3 in amino acids: CASSQDFESGSSPGANVLTF. CDR3 coding DNA: TGTGCCAGCAGCCAAGATTTCGAGAGCGGGAGCTCCCCTGGGGCCAACGTCCTGACTTTC.

The chain joins TRBV18 to TRBJ1-6; D not certain. Between the trimmed V and J ends, which lost 3 bases and 8 bases, there was a span of 8 bases. The CDR3 is 13 amino acids. The V gene's germline CDR1 is KGHSH and CDR2 LQKENI. The CDR3 region is CASSPQADSPLHF. CDR3 nucleotide sequence: TGTGCCAGCTCACCCCAGGCCGATTCACCCCTCCACTTT.

The rearrangement links TRBV25-1 to TRBJ1-6; a possible D gene is TRBD1 (5 bases). V gave up 1 base and J gave up 13 bases, with 14 bases separating them. In germline, CDR1 is MGHDK, CDR2 SYGVNS. CDR3 length: 14 amino acids. The CDR3 nucleotides are TGTGCCAGCAGTGAATTTGCCCCCAGGGCTCCCCTCCACTTT. As protein: CASSEFAPRAPLHF.

This clone was seen only once. This chain links TRBV4-2 with TRBJ1-4; no reliable D call. There are 14 residues in the CDR3. Germline loops: CDR1 LGHNA, CDR2 YNFKEQ. V was shortened by 3 bases and J by 8 bases, with 13 bases between the two germline ends. As DNA, the CDR3 is TGTGCCAGCAGCCATCCCCCTCCCCAGGAAAAACTGTTTTTT. Its protein product is CASSHPPPQEKLFF.

The CDR3 DNA sequence: TGTGCCAGCAGCTTCGGAGAGTCTGGGGCCAACGTCCTGACTTTC. As protein: CASSFGESGANVLTF. The chain has TRBV13 and TRBJ2-6, with D hard to call. V was pared by 3 bases and J by 1 base, with 7 bases between. This CDR3 has 15 residues. Per germline, CDR1 PRHDT and CDR2 FYEKMQ (reference sequence).

This chain joins TRBV7-2 and TRBJ2-7; D perhaps matches TRBD1 (6 bases). CDR3 length: 13 residues. Germline-derived CDR1 and CDR2 are SGHTA and FQGNSA. V was shortened by 1 base and J by 2 bases, with 6 bases between the two germline ends. Here the CDR3 reads CASSLEGAYEQYF. The CDR3 coding sequence is TGTGCCAGCAGCTTAGAGGGGGCCTACGAGCAGTACTTC.

The CDR3 reads CASSLASDRGTDTQYF. Here the CDR3 DNA reads TGTGCCAGCAGCTTGGCCTCTGACAGGGGCACAGATACGCAGTATTTT. The chain has TRBV5-6 and TRBJ2-3; 7 positions match TRBD1. Unmatched junction bases numbered 5, after V lost 0 bases and J lost 1 base. Germline V CDR1 and CDR2: SGHDT, YYEEEE. CDR3 length equals 16 residues. The whole variable domain, remainder taken from reference TRBV5-6 and TRBJ2-3, is DAGVTQSPTHLIKTRGQQVTLRCSPKSGHDTVSWYQQALGQGPQFIFQYYEEEERQRGNFPDRFSGHQFPNYSSELNVNALLLGDSALYLCASSLASDRGTDTQYFGPGTRLTVL.

V and J are TRBV6-4 and TRBJ2-2; D ambiguous. Germline V gene data show CDR1 as MRHNA and CDR2 as SNTAGT. Trimming removed 2 bases from V and 7 bases from J, with 11 bases in between. The CDR3 loop spans 14 amino acids. In DNA form, the CDR3 reads TGTGCCAGCAGTGACGGGCCCCTTGTCGGGGAGCTGTTTTTT. Translated: CASSDGPLVGELFF.

The chain links TRBV13 to TRBJ2-1; 9 positions match TRBD1. After removal of 4 bases from V and 3 bases from J, the junction contained 4 bases not matched to a gene. CDR1 is PRHDT and CDR2 is FYEKMQ in the germline V gene (reference sequence). The CDR3 contains 15 residues. CDR3 DNA: TGTGCCAGCAGCTCTCCGGGACAGGGCTACAATGAGCAGTTCTTC. Encoded protein: CASSSPGQGYNEQFF.